In this sample, the clone carrying this TCR beta chain turned up once. The antigen is not known. The sample is drawn from a study of radiotherapy plus CTLA-4 blockade in lung cancer. About the research overall: Patients showed objective responses in about 18% of cases and disease control in roughly 30%.

The study, taken as a whole, reports: The best prediction of response reportedly came from early blood T cell clone dynamics, with interferon-beta.

Trimming stripped 4 bases from V and 0 bases from J, with 22 bases between. The germline gives CDR1 SNHLY, CDR2 FYNNEI. The CDR3 spans 19 residues. Sequencing used immunoSEQ multiplex PCR; TCRdb keeps in-frame clones, though not all of them. This sample yields fewer than 90,000 clones, of which around 86% are seen a single time; 0.75% to 1% belongs to the top ten. The V and J genes are TRBV2 and TRBJ2-1; D not resolved. The starting material was peripheral blood, obtained from a patient treated with radiotherapy plus ipilimumab. This TCR derives from a human donor with non-small cell lung cancer who had stable disease on radiotherapy plus ipilimumab. CDR3 loop: CASSVDYQRADDSYNEQFF. Here the CDR3 DNA reads TGTGCCAGCAGTGTAGATTACCAAAGGGCGGATGACTCCTACAATGAGCAGTTCTTC.